One and the same sample provided the 7 T cell receptor beta chains below, sequenced in a study of tumor and adjacent non-tumor tissue in lung cancer. A modified ARM-PCR protocol with three rounds of nested PCR amplified TCRbeta. TCRdb called the multiplex PCR reads again in MiXCR, with one record for every CDR3 protein. This sample carries about 67,000 distinct CDR3 sequences, around 82% of them seen once, and the ten largest clones take over 35%. RNA was extracted from bulk tissue without any cell sorting. This non-tumor lung sample came from over 3 cm beyond the tumor edge. The sequenced sample was distant non-tumor lung tissue. These receptor sequences come from a man aged 55 to 70 with non-small cell lung cancer.

With regard to this clonotype: This sequence may be a read error, since a much larger clone differs from it by one base. The chain joins TRBV11-2 to TRBJ2-1, with TRBD1 matching over 8 bases. This CDR3 region has 14 residues. Germline V gene sequence: CDR1 SGHAT, CDR2 FQNNGV. The DNA for the CDR3 is TGTGCCAGCAGCTTCAGGGGGCAGCCCGATGATCAGTTCTTC. Protein product: CASSFRGQPDDQFF. The whole variable domain, remainder taken from reference TRBV11-2 and TRBJ2-1, is EAGVAQSPRYKIIEKRQSVAFWCNPISGHATLYWYQQILGQGPKLLIQFQNNGVVDDSQLPKDRFSAERLKGVDSTLKIQPAKLEDSAVYLCASSFRGQPDDQFFGPGTRLTVL.

About this clonotype itself: With a much larger clone just one base away, this may be a read error. The chain uses TRBV28 and TRBJ2-7; D remains ambiguous. Deletions cut 8 bases from V and 6 bases from J, with 11 bases between. From germline, CDR1 is MDHEN and CDR2 SYDVKM. The CDR3 covers 11 residues. The CDR3 DNA sequence: TGTGCCAGCTTGCGTAGAGGCGAGCAGTACTTC. This sequence encodes CASLRRGEQYF.

Concerning this clonotype itself: The junction and the germline gene differ at one end; a read error may be behind it. The rearrangement uses TRBV4-2 and TRBJ2-7; D is unclear. In germline, CDR1 is LGHNA, CDR2 YNFKEQ. CDR3 size: 14 residues. The CDR3 is CASTQGRVEREKYF. The DNA of the CDR3 is TGTGCCAGCACCCAAGGACGGGTGGAACGCGAGAAGTACTTC.

The table lists this clonotype with many counts. The chain uses TRBV7-8 and TRBJ1-4, with D tentatively TRBD1 (5 bases). V gave up 5 bases and J gave up 7 bases, with 17 bases separating them. The germline V gene has CDR1 SGHVS and CDR2 FQNEAQ. The CDR3 is made up of 15 amino acids. The CDR3 DNA sequence: TGTGCCAGCAGCCCCCATCAGGGTCCGAGTGAAAAACTGTTTTTT. Translating gives CASSPHQGPSEKLFF.

This clonotype is a singleton in its sample. The junction does not match germline at one end; this may be a read error. The gene calls are TRBV11-3 and TRBJ2-4; TRBD2 matches 9 bases. The CDR3 is 19 amino acids. Germline CDR1 SGHNT, CDR2 YENEEA. The CDR3 DNA is TGCGCCAGCAGCTTTTCCGGGATTAGCGGGAGTGCAAGTCAAAACATTCAGTACTTC. This codes for CASSFSGISGSASQNIQYF.

The rearrangement joins TRBV28 to TRBJ1-5, with D maybe TRBD1 (6 bases). This CDR3 has 19 residues. V was pared by 5 bases and J by 2 bases, with 25 bases between. The V gene's germline CDR1 is MDHEN and CDR2 SYDVKM. CDR3 loop: CASSQRGLRGGYCNQPQHF. CDR3 bases: TGTGCCAGCAGTCAAAGGGGACTCAGAGGGGGTTACTGCAATCAGCCCCAGCATTTT.

The chain couples TRBV4-1 to TRBJ1-1; D remains unclear. Germline CDR1 is MGHRA and CDR2 is YSYEKL. Deletions cut 1 base from V and 3 bases from J, with 12 bases between. This CDR3 has 15 amino acids. CDR3: CASSQGQSLDTEAFF. For the CDR3, the DNA is TGCGCCAGCAGCCAAGGGCAGAGCCTGGACACTGAAGCTTTCTTT.